Following are 27 T cell receptor beta chains from one sample sequenced in a study of OX40 agonist ivuxolimab in advanced cancers. Here immunoSEQ multiplex PCR was the method, and the copy in TCRdb shows in-frame clones only, minus some. Altogether under 90,000 clones are present, roughly 89% being singletons, with the ten largest covering less than 3%. The source material was CD4+ or CD8+ T cells sorted from blood, sampled in a trial of the OX40 agonist ivuxolimab. The receptor source for this set is an adult with an advanced solid tumor such as melanoma, head and neck, liver or kidney cancer.

This chain links TRBV2 with TRBJ2-5; TRBD1 matches at 12 bases. This CDR3 is built from 13 residues. Germline V gene sequence: CDR1 SNHLY, CDR2 FYNNEI. The junction had 5 bases not matched to a gene; V was cut back by 4 bases and J by 11 bases. The CDR3 loop is CASSAGTGGLQYF. CDR3 nucleotides: TGTGCCAGCAGTGCCGGGACAGGGGGCTTGCAGTACTTC.

The chain carries TRBV30 and TRBJ1-4; D is ambiguous. This CDR3 spans 11 amino acids. V was trimmed by 5 bases and J by 9 bases, leaving 10 bases between them. Germline-derived CDR1 and CDR2 are GTSNPN and SVGIG (reference sequence). The CDR3: CAWSITKKLFF. CDR3 coding DNA: TGTGCCTGGTCTATAACGAAAAAACTGTTTTTT. The entire variable domain, with the rest obtained from reference TRBV30 and TRBJ1-4, is as follows: SQTIHQWPATLVQPVGSPLSLECTVEGTSNPNLYWYRQAAGRGLQLLFYSVGIGQISSEVPQNLSASRPQDRQFILSSKKLLLSDSGFYLCAWSITKKLFFGSGTQLSVL.

The V gene is TRBV5-1, the J gene TRBJ2-2; 13 bases align to TRBD2. The J segment lost 3 bases and the V segment lost 4 bases, leaving 3 bases of the junction unmatched. CDR1 and CDR2 (germline): SGHRS, YFSETQ. CDR3 length equals 16 residues. This chain's CDR3 is CASSGGLAGYTGELFF. CDR3 bases: TGCGCCAGCAGCGGGGGACTAGCGGGATACACCGGGGAGCTGTTTTTT. The full variable domain, completed using reference TRBV5-1 and TRBJ2-2, is KAGVTQTPRYLIKTRGQQVTLSCSPISGHRSVSWYQQTPGQGLQFLFEYFSETQRNKGNFPGRFSGRQFSNSRSEMNVSTLELGDSALYLCASSGGLAGYTGELFFGEGSRLTVL.

J is TRBJ1-4 and V is TRBV6-6; 7 bases map to TRBD1. V lost 5 bases, J lost 0 bases, and 3 bases stayed unmatched. Germline V lookup: CDR1 MNHNY, CDR2 SVGAGI (reference sequence). This CDR3 has 15 residues. Here the CDR3 DNA reads TGTGCCAGCAGTGGCCAGGGGGCAACTAATGAAAAACTGTTTTTT. Translated: CASSGQGATNEKLFF.

The rearrangement joins TRBV11-1 to TRBJ2-7, with 9 bases identical to TRBD1. J lost 3 bases, V lost 4 bases, and 7 bases had no gene match. CDR1 SGHAT and CDR2 FQDESV come from the germline V gene (reference sequence). The CDR3 length is 15 residues. The CDR3 loop is CASSSGTGSVYEQYF. Written as DNA, the CDR3 is TGTGCCAGCAGCTCCGGGACAGGGTCAGTCTACGAGCAGTACTTC.

This clone was detected a few times. The gene calls are TRBV27 and TRBJ1-6; no definite D call. Trimming removed 6 bases at V and 10 bases at J, with 16 bases between. Germline V gives CDR1 MNHEY, CDR2 SMNVEV (reference sequence). The CDR3 runs to 14 residues. The CDR3 DNA reads as TGTGCCAGCAGCCCTCGGGTCTTGTTGTCACCCCTCCACTTT. It specifies CASSPRVLLSPLHF.

The chain uses TRBV15 and TRBJ1-4; D uncertain. Trimming left V 0 bases short and J 13 bases short, with 12 bases between. CDR1 and CDR2 (germline): LNHNV, YYDKDF (reference sequence). The CDR3 spans 13 residues. CDR3 in DNA: TGTGCCACCAGCAGAGATTATAGGGATGGACTGTTTTTT. Amino acid sequence: CATSRDYRDGLFF.

V is TRBV19 and J is TRBJ2-1; 7 bases map to TRBD2. Germline lookup yields CDR1 LNHDA and CDR2 SQIVND (reference sequence). The CDR3 covers 13 residues. Trimming at V came to 5 bases and at J to 6 bases, leaving 4 bases not matched to a gene. The CDR3 protein is CASSGAGANEQFF. As DNA, the CDR3 is TGTGCCAGTAGTGGGGCGGGAGCCAATGAGCAGTTCTTC.

The gene calls are TRBV5-4 and TRBJ1-3; a weak D match, TRBD1 (5 bases). Looked up from germline, CDR1 is SGHNT and CDR2 is YYREEE (reference sequence). Trimming cost V 0 bases and J 0 bases, with 10 bases left between them. The CDR3 sequence is 16 residues long. Written as DNA, the CDR3 is TGTGCCAGCAGCTTGGGGGGGGGTCACTCTGGAAACACCATATATTTT. Translated, it gives CASSLGGGHSGNTIYF.

The chain joins TRBV30 to TRBJ1-5; tentatively, D is TRBD1 (5 bases). Germline CDR1 reads GTSNPN; CDR2 reads SVGIG (reference sequence). V dropped 7 bases and J dropped 2 bases, with 12 bases sitting between them. CDR3 length: 13 residues. CDR3 in amino acids: CASSGGGNQPQHF. The CDR3 DNA reads as TGTGCCTCCAGTGGGGGGGGCAATCAGCCCCAGCATTTT.

The CDR3 sequence: CASSVGDSPLHF. The DNA for the CDR3 is TGTGCCAGCAGTGTGGGGGATTCACCCCTCCACTTT. The chain employs TRBV2 and TRBJ1-6; D is possibly TRBD1 (5 bases). With 4 bases removed from V and 8 bases from J, the gap between germline ends came to 6 bases. The CDR3 consists of 12 residues. The germline V gene encodes CDR1 SNHLY and CDR2 FYNNEI.

A remark on this clone: In the same sample, other DNA sequences code for this CDR3. The rearrangement joins TRBV30 to TRBJ1-2; D call uncertain. CDR3 size: 11 residues. Trimming left V 0 bases short and J 8 bases short, with 7 bases between. CDR1 GTSNPN and CDR2 SVGIG come from the germline V gene (reference sequence). The CDR3 loop reads CAWSVGGGYTF. The CDR3 DNA follows: TGTGCCTGGAGTGTCGGTGGGGGCTACACCTTC.

This rearrangement joins TRBV2 to TRBJ1-5; tentatively, D is TRBD1 (6 bases). The V end lost 5 bases, the J end lost 2 bases, and 13 bases lay between the germline ends. This CDR3 is 15 amino acids long. CDR1 and CDR2 from the germline V gene are SNHLY and FYNNEI. CDR3 in DNA: TGTGCCAGCAGTTCCCAAGCAGGGGGCAATCAGCCCCAGCATTTT. The encoded protein is CASSSQAGGNQPQHF. Full variable domain (rest looked up from reference TRBV2 and TRBJ1-5): EPEVTQTPSHQVTQMGQEVILRCVPISNHLYFYWYRQILGQKVEFLVSFYNNEISEKSEIFDDQFSVERPDGSNFTLKIRSTKLEDSAMYFCASSSQAGGNQPQHFGDGTRLSIL.

J is TRBJ1-2 and V is TRBV6-6, with TRBD1 matching 7 bases. Looked up from germline, CDR1 is MNHNY and CDR2 is SVGAGI (reference sequence). Unmatched junction bases numbered 8, after V lost 6 bases and J lost 7 bases. This CDR3 spans 13 amino acids. Here the CDR3 reads CASRADRVGGYTF. As DNA, the CDR3 is TGTGCCAGCAGAGCTGACAGGGTTGGTGGCTACACCTTC.

A word on this clone: The junction shows a germline mismatch at one end, possibly a read error. V gene TRBV15 combines with J gene TRBJ1-2; D is perhaps TRBD1 (5 bases). There are 18 residues in the CDR3. Germline V gene data show CDR1 as LNHNV and CDR2 as YYDKDF (reference sequence). In DNA form, the CDR3 reads TGTGCCACCAGCAGAGTGGACTCTTGGGACCGGGATTATGATGGGTACACCTTC. Its protein product is CATSRVDSWDRDYDGYTF.

The V and J genes are TRBV28 and TRBJ1-3, with unresolved D. The CDR3 totals 14 residues. V was shortened by 6 bases and J by 2 bases, with 11 bases between the two germline ends. Germline V gene sequence: CDR1 MDHEN, CDR2 SYDVKM. CDR3 bases: TGTGCCAGCAGCTCAGGTGGAGCTGGAAACACCATATATTTT. Residues: CASSSGGAGNTIYF.

The V and J genes are TRBV5-6 and TRBJ1-5; D uncertain. V lost 4 bases and J lost 0, with 8 bases in between. This CDR3 is 14 amino acids long. Germline CDR1 and CDR2: SGHDT and YYEEEE. CDR3 loop: CASSRRSSNQPQHF. In nucleotides, the CDR3 is TGTGCCAGCAGCCGACGTTCTAGCAATCAGCCCCAGCATTTT.

This chain links TRBV18 with TRBJ1-5; D might be TRBD1 (5 bases). Germline loops: CDR1 KGHSH, CDR2 LQKENI. V was clipped by 3 bases and J by 7 bases, with 19 bases between them. CDR3 size: 16 residues. CDR3 residues: CASSPTNGGGGQPQHF. In nucleotides, the CDR3 is TGTGCCAGCTCACCTACGAACGGGGGGGGAGGACAGCCCCAGCATTTT.

This clone was counted once. This sequence joins TRBV4-1 and TRBJ2-1; 7 bases agree with TRBD2. Trimming cost V 2 bases and J 5 bases; bases outside gene matches: 6. CDR3 size: 15 residues. Germline V lookup: CDR1 MGHRA, CDR2 YSYEKL. This chain's CDR3 is CASSQPTSKDNEQFF. CDR3 nucleotide sequence: TGCGCCAGCAGCCAACCGACTAGCAAGGACAATGAGCAGTTCTTC.

The count of this clone is one. The chain combines TRBV5-4 with TRBJ1-5; 9 bases are shared with TRBD1. The germline CDR1 and CDR2 sequences are SGHNT and YYREEE (reference sequence). The CDR3 contains 13 residues. Trimming took 3 bases from V and 7 from J; bases not matched to a gene: 2. The CDR3 spells CASSSGQGQPQHF. CDR3 nucleotide sequence: TGTGCCAGCAGCTCGGGACAGGGACAGCCCCAGCATTTT.

The V and J genes are TRBV6-1 and TRBJ2-7; 15 bases are shared with TRBD2. V lost 4 bases to trimming and J lost 1 base; unmatched junction nucleotides: 8. This CDR3 spans 18 amino acids. CDR1 is MNHNS, CDR2 SASEGT, per germline. CDR3 sequence reads: CASSGKGLAGGKSYEQYF. DNA for the CDR3: TGTGCCAGCAGTGGTAAGGGACTAGCGGGGGGAAAATCCTACGAGCAGTACTTC.

This chain connects TRBV5-1 to TRBJ1-1; tentatively, D is TRBD1 (5 bases). Per germline, CDR1 SGHRS and CDR2 YFSETQ. There are 15 residues in the CDR3. Deletions cut 6 bases from V and 5 bases from J, with 20 bases between. CDR3 sequence reads: CASTRGDGGRTEAFF. The DNA for the CDR3 is TGCGCCAGCACCCGGGGGGACGGGGGGAGGACTGAAGCTTTCTTT. Full variable domain (outside the CDR3, taken from reference TRBV5-1 and TRBJ1-1): KAGVTQTPRYLIKTRGQQVTLSCSPISGHRSVSWYQQTPGQGLQFLFEYFSETQRNKGNFPGRFSGRQFSNSRSEMNVSTLELGDSALYLCASTRGDGGRTEAFFGQGTRLTVV.

The chain combines TRBV5-1 with TRBJ1-2, with no clear D. Germline V lookup: CDR1 SGHRS, CDR2 YFSETQ. Deletions cut 0 bases from V and 2 bases from J, with 8 bases between. The length of the CDR3 is 14 residues. The CDR3 bases are TGCGCCAGCAGCTTGGGGCCAGGCAACTATGGCTACACCTTC. This codes for CASSLGPGNYGYTF. Combining the CDR3 with reference TRBV5-1 and TRBJ1-2 gives the whole variable domain KAGVTQTPRYLIKTRGQQVTLSCSPISGHRSVSWYQQTPGQGLQFLFEYFSETQRNKGNFPGRFSGRQFSNSRSEMNVSTLELGDSALYLCASSLGPGNYGYTFGSGTRLTVV.

The chain links TRBV5-1 to TRBJ1-1, with a possible D match to TRBD1 (5 bases). The V end was cut by 0 bases, the J end by 4 bases, with 16 bases between. CDR3 length: 16 residues. In germline, CDR1 is SGHRS, CDR2 YFSETQ. The CDR3 DNA follows: TGCGCCAGCAGCTTGGTACATGGGGGGGACGGCACTGAAGCTTTCTTT. Translating gives CASSLVHGGDGTEAFF.

V usage is TRBV5-6 and J usage is TRBJ2-3; no reliable D call. Trimming took off 2 bases at V and 2 bases at J, with 9 bases between the two ends. The CDR3 runs 14 residues. Germline loops: CDR1 SGHDT, CDR2 YYEEEE. CDR3 sequence: CASSLTLFTDTQYF. The DNA for the CDR3 is TGTGCCAGCAGCTTAACCCTCTTCACAGATACGCAGTATTTT.

The J gene is TRBJ1-1, the V gene TRBV27; 8 nucleotides align to TRBD1. This CDR3 is built from 16 residues. The V and J ends lost 5 bases and 1 base, in that order; junction bases with no gene match: 9. Germline CDR1 and CDR2: MNHEY and SMNVEV (reference sequence). The CDR3: CASSLGQGGANTEAFF. CDR3 coding DNA: TGTGCCAGCAGTCTTGGACAGGGCGGGGCGAACACTGAAGCTTTCTTT.

J is TRBJ1-2 and V is TRBV9; D possibly corresponds to TRBD1 (5 bases). Germline assignment: CDR1 SGDLS and CDR2 YYNGEE. This CDR3 is built from 14 residues. Trimming shortened V by 3 bases and J by 7 bases, and 16 bases separated the two germline ends. CDR3 nucleotide sequence: TGTGCCAGCAGCGAGGGACGGGGAGTTGGTGGCTACACCTTC. The encoded protein is CASSEGRGVGGYTF.